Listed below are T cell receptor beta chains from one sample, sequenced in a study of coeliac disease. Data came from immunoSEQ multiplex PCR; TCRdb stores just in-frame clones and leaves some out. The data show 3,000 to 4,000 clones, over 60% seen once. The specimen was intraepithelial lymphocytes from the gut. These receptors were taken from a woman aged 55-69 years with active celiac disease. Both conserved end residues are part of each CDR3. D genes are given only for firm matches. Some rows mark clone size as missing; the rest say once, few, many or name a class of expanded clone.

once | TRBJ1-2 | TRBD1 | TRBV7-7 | TGTGCTAGCAGCTACTGGACAGGGACCCATGAGGGCTACACCTTC | CASSYWTGTHEGYTF
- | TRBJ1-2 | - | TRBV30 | TGTGCCTGGGGGGCAGGCGCACTCTATGGCTACACCTTC | CAWGAGALYGYTF
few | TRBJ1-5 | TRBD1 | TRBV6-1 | TGTGCCAGCAGTCACGGGGACAGTTATCAGCCCCAGCATTTT | CASSHGDSYQPQHF
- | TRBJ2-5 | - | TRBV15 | TGTGCCACCAGCAGAGCCGGCAGGCTCCAAGAGACCCAGTACTTC | CATSRAGRLQETQYF
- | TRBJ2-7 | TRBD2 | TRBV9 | TGTGCCAGCAGCGTAGGCAGCGGGGGCTCCTACGAGCAGTACTTC | CASSVGSGGSYEQYF
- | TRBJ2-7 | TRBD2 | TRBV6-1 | TGTGCCAGCAGTCCCTGGCGGGAGATCCACGAGCAGTACTTC | CASSPWREIHEQYF
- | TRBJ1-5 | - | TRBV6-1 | TGTGCCAGCAGTCCTACCGGGGTTAATCAGCCCCAGCATTTT | CASSPTGVNQPQHF
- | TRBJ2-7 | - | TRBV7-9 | TGTGCCAGCGGACACTACGAGCAGTACTTC | CASGHYEQYF
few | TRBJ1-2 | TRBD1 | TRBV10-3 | TGTGCCAGCAACTTCGGACAGGGGTCTAACTATGGCTACACCTTC | CASNFGQGSNYGYTF
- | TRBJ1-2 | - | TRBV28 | TGTGCCAGCAGTTCGAATCGGAACTATGGCTACACCTTC | CASSSNRNYGYTF
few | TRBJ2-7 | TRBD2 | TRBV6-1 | TGTGCCAGCAGTGAAGCGCGGGGGTGGGAGCAGTACTTC | CASSEARGWEQYF
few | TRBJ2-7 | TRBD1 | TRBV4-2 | TGTGCCAGCAGCCGATACTTCAGGGGGCGATATGACGAGCAGTACTTC | CASSRYFRGRYDEQYF
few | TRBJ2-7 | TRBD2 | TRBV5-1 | TGCGCCAGCAGCTCCGTGACTAGCGGGGACTACGAGCAGTACTTC | CASSSVTSGDYEQYF
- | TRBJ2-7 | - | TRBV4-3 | TGCGCCAGCAGCCAAGATACTATCTCCTACGAGCAGTACTTC | CASSQDTISYEQYF
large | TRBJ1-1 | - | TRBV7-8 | TGTGCCAGCAGCCCCTATTACACTGAAGCTTTCTTT | CASSPYYTEAFF
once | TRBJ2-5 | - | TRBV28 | TGTGCCAGCAGTTTATATGATAGTCAAGAGACCCAGTACTTC | CASSLYDSQETQYF
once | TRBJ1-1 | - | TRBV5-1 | TGCGCCAGCAGCTTGGGCGGTGGTGGGGGAGGAACTGAAGCTTTCTTT | CASSLGGGGGGTEAFF
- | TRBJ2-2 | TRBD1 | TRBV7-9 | TGTGCCAGCAGCTTAGCTCCGGGACAGGGGTGGACCGGGGAGCTGTTTTTT | CASSLAPGQGWTGELFF
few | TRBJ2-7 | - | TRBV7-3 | TGTGCCAGCAGCTTTTGGAGTAAACCTCTTCACGAGCAGTACTTC | CASSFWSKPLHEQYF
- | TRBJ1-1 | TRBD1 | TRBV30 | TGTGCCTGGAGAGGACAGGTTAACACTGAAGCTTTCTTT | CAWRGQVNTEAFF
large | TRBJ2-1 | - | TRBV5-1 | TGCGCCAGCAGCACAGAGGGACACCTCAGACACAATGAGCAGTTCTTC | CASSTEGHLRHNEQFF
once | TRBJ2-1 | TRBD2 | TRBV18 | TGTGCCAGCTCACCGGGACTAGCGGGCTCCTACAATGAGCAGTTCTTC | CASSPGLAGSYNEQFF
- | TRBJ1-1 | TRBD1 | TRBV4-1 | TGCGCCAGCAGCCAAGAATCCTTAAACGGACAGGAAGGCACTGAAGCTTTCTTT | CASSQESLNGQEGTEAFF
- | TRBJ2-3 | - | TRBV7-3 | TGTGCCAGCAGCTTTACTAAATTCGTCACAGATACGCAGTATTTT | CASSFTKFVTDTQYF
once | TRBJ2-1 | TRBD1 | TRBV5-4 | TGTGCCAGCAGCTTGCCTCCCGGCCAGGGGGCAAGGAATGAGCAGTTCTTC | CASSLPPGQGARNEQFF
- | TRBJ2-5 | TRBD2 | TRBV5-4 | TGTGCCAGCAGCCGCTCCGGGAGGAAGTACTTC | CASSRSGRKYF
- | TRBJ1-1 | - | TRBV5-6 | TGTGCCAGCAGCTTCGGGGTTCTGAACACTGAAGCTTTCTTT | CASSFGVLNTEAFF
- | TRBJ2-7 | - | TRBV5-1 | TGCGCCAGCAGCTCACAGGGTAACGAGCAGTACTTC | CASSSQGNEQYF
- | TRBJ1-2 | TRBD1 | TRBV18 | TGTGCCAGCTCACCAGACAGGGACTATGGCTACACCTTC | CASSPDRDYGYTF
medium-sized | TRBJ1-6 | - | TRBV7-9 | TGTGCCAGCAGCCGAAATGAGAATTCACCCCTCCACTTT | CASSRNENSPLHF
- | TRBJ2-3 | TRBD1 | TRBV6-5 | TGTGCCAGCAGCCAACAGGGGGCGCGTACAGATACGCAGTATTTT | CASSQQGARTDTQYF
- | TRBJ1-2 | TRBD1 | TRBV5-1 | TGCGCCAGCAGTTATACCGGGACAGGGGGCCCTGCTAACTATGGCTACACCTTC | CASSYTGTGGPANYGYTF
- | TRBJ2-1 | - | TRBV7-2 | TGTGCCAGCAGCTTGGACAGTTACAATGAGCAGTTCTTC | CASSLDSYNEQFF
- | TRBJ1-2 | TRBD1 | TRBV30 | TGTGCCTGGTCGGGACAGACCCTCTATGGCTACACCTTC | CAWSGQTLYGYTF
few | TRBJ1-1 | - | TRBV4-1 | TGCGCCAGCAGCCCCATCGCAGTTAACACTGAAGCTTTCTTT | CASSPIAVNTEAFF
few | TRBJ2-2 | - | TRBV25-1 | TGTGCCAGCAGTAAAACCGGGACAAGATTACTCACCGGGGAGCTGTTTTTT | CASSKTGTRLLTGELFF
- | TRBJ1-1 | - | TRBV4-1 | TGCGCCAGCAGCCTCAGACGGGGAGATGGAACTGAAGCTTTCTTT | CASSLRRGDGTEAFF
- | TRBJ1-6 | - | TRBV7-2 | TGTGCCAGCAGCTTAGCGGGGCTTGTGAATTCACCCCTCCACTTT | CASSLAGLVNSPLHF
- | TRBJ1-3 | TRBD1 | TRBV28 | TGTGCCAGCCGAGGGACGACAGGGATCCCTGGAAACACCATATATTTT | CASRGTTGIPGNTIYF
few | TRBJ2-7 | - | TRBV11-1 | TGTGCCAGTCGATTTGGCGGGAACGAGCAGTACTTC | CASRFGGNEQYF
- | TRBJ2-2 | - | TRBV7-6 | TGTGCCAGCAGCCAAGGGGGGAGGGTTGGCACCGGGGAGCTGTTTTTT | CASSQGGRVGTGELFF
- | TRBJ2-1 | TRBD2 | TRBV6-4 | TGTGCCAGCAGCTCCCATAGCGGGAGCTCCTACAATGAGCAGTTCTTC | CASSSHSGSSYNEQFF
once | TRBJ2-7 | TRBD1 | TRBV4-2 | TGTGCCAGCAGCGACTATGGACAGGCTAACTACGAGCAGTACTTC | CASSDYGQANYEQYF
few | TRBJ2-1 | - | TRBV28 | TGTGCCAGCAGTTTAGTCCGCTCCTACAATGAGCAGTTCTTC | CASSLVRSYNEQFF
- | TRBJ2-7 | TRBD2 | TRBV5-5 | TGTGCCAGCAGCGTAGCCGGGACTAGCGGTTACGAGCAGTACTTC | CASSVAGTSGYEQYF
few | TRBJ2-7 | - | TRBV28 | TGTGCCGCCACGTCGGAGTCCTACGAGCAGTACTTC | CAATSESYEQYF
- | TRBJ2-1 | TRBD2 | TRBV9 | TGTGCCAGCAGCTCCCGGCCAGCGGGGCTTTTCAATGAGCAGTTCTTC | CASSSRPAGLFNEQFF
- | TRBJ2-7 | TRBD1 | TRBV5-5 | TGTGCCAGCAGCTCCACGCCGGGACAGTCGTACGAGCAGTACTTC | CASSSTPGQSYEQYF
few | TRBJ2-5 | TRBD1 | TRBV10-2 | TGCGCCAGCAGTGAAGGGACAGTAAGAGGAGAGACCCAGTACTTC | CASSEGTVRGETQYF
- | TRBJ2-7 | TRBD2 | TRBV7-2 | TGTGCCAGCAGCTCTGTACTAGCGGGATTGGAGCAGTACTTC | CASSSVLAGLEQYF
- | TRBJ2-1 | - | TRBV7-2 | TGTGCCAGCAGCTCCAGCTCCTACAATGAGCAGTTCTTC | CASSSSSYNEQFF
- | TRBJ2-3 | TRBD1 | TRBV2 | TGTGCCAGCAGTGGACAGGGGAGGGATACGCAGTATTTT | CASSGQGRDTQYF
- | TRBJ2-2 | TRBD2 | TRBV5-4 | TGTGCCAGCAGCCCCCCGGGGGGTGGCGGGGAGCTGTTTTTT | CASSPPGGGGELFF
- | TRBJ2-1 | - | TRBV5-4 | TGTGCCAGCAGCTTGGACGAGGTCGGGGAGCAGTTCTTC | CASSLDEVGEQFF
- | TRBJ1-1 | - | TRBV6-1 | TGTGCCAGCAGTGAAGCAGACAGCCCGAACACTGAAGCTTTCTTT | CASSEADSPNTEAFF
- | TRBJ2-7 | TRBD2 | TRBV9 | TGTGCCCTCCCCTGGAGGGAGGGCGGCTACGAGCAGTACTTC | CALPWREGGYEQYF